This T cell receptor beta chain was profiled in a study of cytomegalovirus exposure and HLA in healthy donors. Study observations and caveats: Fewer N-insertions (relative to the roughly 670-donor mean) were reportedly seen in an Asian-associated ancestry cluster in a later analysis. In vitro work confirmed that a few CMV-associated chains recognize CMV antigens.

Of note for this clone: Antigen specificity is unknown.

PCR was performed using 60 Vbeta and 13 Jbeta primers. Assay used: immunoSEQ multiplex PCR; TCRdb lists only in-frame clones, some missing. The sample has 150,000 or so clones; the top ten hold 1.5% to 2%. The germline V gene has CDR1 KGHSH and CDR2 LQKENI. The CDR3 extends over 14 amino acids. V was cut by 3 bases and J by 5 bases, with 13 bases left in between. Sequencing input: PBMCs. The chain has TRBV18 and TRBJ2-5, with D tentatively TRBD1 (5 bases). The source is a woman between 45 and 65 years old in good health and CMV-seronegative. CDR3 in DNA: TGTGCCAGCTCACCGGAAACAGGTTGGGAGACCCAGTACTTC. This gives the protein CASSPETGWETQYF.